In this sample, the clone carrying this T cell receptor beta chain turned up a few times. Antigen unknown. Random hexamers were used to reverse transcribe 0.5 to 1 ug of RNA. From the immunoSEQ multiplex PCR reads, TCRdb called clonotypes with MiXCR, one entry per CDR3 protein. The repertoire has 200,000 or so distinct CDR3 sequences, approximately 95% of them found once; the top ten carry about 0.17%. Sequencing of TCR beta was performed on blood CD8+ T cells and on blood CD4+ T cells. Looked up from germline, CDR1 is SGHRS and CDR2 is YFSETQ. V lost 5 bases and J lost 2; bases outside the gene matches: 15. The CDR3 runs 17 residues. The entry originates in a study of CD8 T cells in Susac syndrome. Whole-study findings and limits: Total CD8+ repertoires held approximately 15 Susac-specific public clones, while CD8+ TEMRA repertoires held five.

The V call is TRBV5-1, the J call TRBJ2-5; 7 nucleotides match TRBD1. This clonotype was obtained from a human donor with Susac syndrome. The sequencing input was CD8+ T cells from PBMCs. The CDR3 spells CASSVGGSPRGQETQYF. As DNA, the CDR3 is TGCGCCAGCAGTGTAGGGGGCTCACCCCGCGGTCAAGAGACCCAGTACTTC.